This T cell receptor beta chain was sequenced during a study of cytomegalovirus exposure and HLA in healthy donors. General study points: Among TCR beta chains, those listed as cytomegalovirus-associated numbered about 160. Prior analysis indicated that the majority of TCR beta V segments exhibited productivity approximately 87% or approximately 30% of the time.

Only a few counts were recorded for this clone. Its target is not known. With 60 Vbeta and 13 Jbeta primers, the PCR was carried out. Per the original methods: In a later analysis, roughly 11 million of approximately 86 million unique beta chains occurred in at least two donors. Profiled with immunoSEQ multiplex PCR; TCRdb holds only in-frame clones, not every one. Clone size and the V and J calls come from that table; the DNA yielded D and trimming. This sample has under 200,000 clones, with roughly 70% found just once. Per germline, CDR1 SGHRS and CDR2 YFSETQ. V dropped 6 bases and J dropped 4; count of bases not matched to a gene: 6. CDR3 length: 14 amino acids.

This chain joins TRBV5-1 and TRBJ2-2, with TRBD1 matching over 7 bases. The sequence derives from a woman aged 45-59 years in good health and CMV-seropositive. The sequenced material came from PBMCs. CDR3 amino acids: CASKGRDSTGELFF. As DNA, the CDR3 is TGCGCCAGCAAGGGACGGGACAGCACCGGGGAGCTGTTTTTT.